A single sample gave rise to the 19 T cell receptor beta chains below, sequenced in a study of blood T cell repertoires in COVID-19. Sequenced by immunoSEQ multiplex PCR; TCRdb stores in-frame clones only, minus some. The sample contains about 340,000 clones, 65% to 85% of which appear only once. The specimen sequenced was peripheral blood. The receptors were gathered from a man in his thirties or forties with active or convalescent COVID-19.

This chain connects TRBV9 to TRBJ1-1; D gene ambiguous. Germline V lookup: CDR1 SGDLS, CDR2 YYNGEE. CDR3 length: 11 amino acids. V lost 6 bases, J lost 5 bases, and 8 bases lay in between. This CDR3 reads CASTRGTEAFF. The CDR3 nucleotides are TGTGCCAGCACGCGGGGTACTGAAGCTTTCTTT.

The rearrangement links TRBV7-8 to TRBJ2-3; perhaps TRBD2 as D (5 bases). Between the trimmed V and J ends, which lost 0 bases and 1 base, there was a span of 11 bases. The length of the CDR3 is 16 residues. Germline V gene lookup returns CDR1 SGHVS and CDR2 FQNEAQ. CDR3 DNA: TGTGCCAGCAGCTTAGCTGGGGTGCGGGGCACAGATACGCAGTATTTT. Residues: CASSLAGVRGTDTQYF.

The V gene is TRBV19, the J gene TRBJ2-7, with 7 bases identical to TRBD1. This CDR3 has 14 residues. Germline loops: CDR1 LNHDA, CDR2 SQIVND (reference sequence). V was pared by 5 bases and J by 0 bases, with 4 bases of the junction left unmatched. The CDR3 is CASSRQGDSYEQYF. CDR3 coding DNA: TGTGCCAGTAGTCGGCAGGGGGACTCCTACGAGCAGTACTTC.

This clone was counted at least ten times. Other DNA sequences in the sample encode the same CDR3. The CDR3 sequence is CASSLAQGPYEQYF. CDR3 nucleotide sequence: TGCGCCAGCAGCTTGGCGCAGGGTCCCTACGAGCAGTACTTC. The chain is built from TRBV5-1 and TRBJ2-7, with D maybe TRBD1 (5 bases). The ends were cut back, 0 bases at V and 2 bases at J, with 9 bases in the middle. CDR3 length: 14 amino acids. Germline lookup yields CDR1 SGHRS and CDR2 YFSETQ.

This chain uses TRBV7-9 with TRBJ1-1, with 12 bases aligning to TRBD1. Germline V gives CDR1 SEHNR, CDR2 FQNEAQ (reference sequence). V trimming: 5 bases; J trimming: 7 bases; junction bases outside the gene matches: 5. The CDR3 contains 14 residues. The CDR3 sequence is CASSMGQGAVEAFF. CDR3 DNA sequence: TGTGCCAGCAGCATGGGACAGGGGGCAGTTGAAGCTTTCTTT.

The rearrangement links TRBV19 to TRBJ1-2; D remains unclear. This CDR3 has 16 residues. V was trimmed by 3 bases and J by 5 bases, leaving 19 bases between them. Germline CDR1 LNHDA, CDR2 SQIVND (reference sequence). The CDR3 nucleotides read TGTGCCAGTAGTATCGCGGCGGTTGCATCCCTTTATGGCTACACCTTC. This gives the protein CASSIAAVASLYGYTF. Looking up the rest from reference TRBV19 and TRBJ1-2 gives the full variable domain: DGGITQSPKYLFRKEGQNVTLSCEQNLNHDAMYWYRQDPGQGLRLIYYSQIVNDFQKGDIAEGYSVSREKKESFPLTVTSAQKNPTAFYLCASSIAAVASLYGYTFGSGTRLTVV.

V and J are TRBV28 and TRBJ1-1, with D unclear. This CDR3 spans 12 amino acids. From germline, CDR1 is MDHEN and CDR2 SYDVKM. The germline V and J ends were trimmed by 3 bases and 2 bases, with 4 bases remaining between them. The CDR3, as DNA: TGTGCCAGCAGTTTGGCAAACACTGAAGCTTTCTTT. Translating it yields CASSLANTEAFF.

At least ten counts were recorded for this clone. The CDR3 sequence: CASSPSLAGGMETQYF. Here the CDR3 DNA reads TGCGCCAGCAGCCCGAGCCTAGCGGGGGGAATGGAGACCCAGTACTTC. The rearrangement joins TRBV5-1 to TRBJ2-5, with 11 bases matching TRBD2. From germline, CDR1 is SGHRS and CDR2 YFSETQ. V dropped 4 bases and J dropped 5; count of bases not matched to a gene: 10. This CDR3 is built from 16 residues.

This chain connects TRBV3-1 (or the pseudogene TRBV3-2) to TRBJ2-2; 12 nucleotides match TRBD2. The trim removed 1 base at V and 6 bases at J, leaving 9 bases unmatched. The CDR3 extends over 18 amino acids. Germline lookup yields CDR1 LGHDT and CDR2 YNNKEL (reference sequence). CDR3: CASSQGASGRALPGELFF. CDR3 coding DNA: TGTGCCAGCAGCCAAGGGGCTAGCGGGAGGGCCCTACCCGGGGAGCTGTTTTTT.

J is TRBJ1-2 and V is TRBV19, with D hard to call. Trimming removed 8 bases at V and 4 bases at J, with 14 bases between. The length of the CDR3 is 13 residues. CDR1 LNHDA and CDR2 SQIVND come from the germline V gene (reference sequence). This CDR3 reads CASGTWGVYGYTF. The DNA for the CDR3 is TGTGCCAGTGGCACTTGGGGAGTCTATGGCTACACCTTC.

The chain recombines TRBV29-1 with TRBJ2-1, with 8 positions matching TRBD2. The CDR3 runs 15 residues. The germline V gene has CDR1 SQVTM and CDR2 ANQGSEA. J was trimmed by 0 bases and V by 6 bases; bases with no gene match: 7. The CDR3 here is CSVTSGGSSYNEQFF. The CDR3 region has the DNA TGCAGCGTCACTAGCGGTGGGAGCTCCTACAATGAGCAGTTCTTC.

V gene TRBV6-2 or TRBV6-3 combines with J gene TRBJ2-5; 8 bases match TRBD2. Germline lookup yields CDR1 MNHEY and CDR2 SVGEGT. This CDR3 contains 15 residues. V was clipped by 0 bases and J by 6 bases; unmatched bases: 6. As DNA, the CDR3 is TGTGCCAGCAGTTACTCGACAGCGGGAGAAAAGACCCAGTACTTC. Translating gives CASSYSTAGEKTQYF.

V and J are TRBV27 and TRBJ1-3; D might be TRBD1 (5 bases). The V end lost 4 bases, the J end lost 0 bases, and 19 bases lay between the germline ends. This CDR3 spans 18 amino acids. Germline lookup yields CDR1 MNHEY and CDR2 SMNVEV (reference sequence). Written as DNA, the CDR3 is TGTGCCAGCAGTTCACGCGCAGGGCGATACTTCTCTGGAAACACCATATATTTT. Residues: CASSSRAGRYFSGNTIYF.

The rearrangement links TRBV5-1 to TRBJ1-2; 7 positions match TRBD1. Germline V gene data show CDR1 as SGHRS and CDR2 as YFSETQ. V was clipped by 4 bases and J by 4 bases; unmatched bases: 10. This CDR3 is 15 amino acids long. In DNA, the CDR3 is TGCGCCAGCAGCCCCAACCAGGGGGTCGGCTATGGCTACACCTTC. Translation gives CASSPNQGVGYGYTF.

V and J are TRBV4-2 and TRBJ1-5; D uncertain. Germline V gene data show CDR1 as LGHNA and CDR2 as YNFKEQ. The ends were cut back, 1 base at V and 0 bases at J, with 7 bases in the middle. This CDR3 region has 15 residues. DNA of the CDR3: TGTGCCAGCAGCCAAGGAGTTTATAGCAATCAGCCCCAGCATTTT. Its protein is CASSQGVYSNQPQHF.

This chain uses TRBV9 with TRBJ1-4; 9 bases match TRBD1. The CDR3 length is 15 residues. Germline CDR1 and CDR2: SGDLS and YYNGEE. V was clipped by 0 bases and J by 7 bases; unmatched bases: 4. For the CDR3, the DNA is TGTGCCAGCAGCGTAGGGGACAGGGCCAGTGAAAAACTGTTTTTT. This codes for CASSVGDRASEKLFF.

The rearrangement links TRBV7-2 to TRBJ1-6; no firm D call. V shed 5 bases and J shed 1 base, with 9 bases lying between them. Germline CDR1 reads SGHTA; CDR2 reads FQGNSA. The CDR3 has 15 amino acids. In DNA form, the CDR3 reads TGTGCCAGCAGCCCTCGAGATTCCTATAATTCACCCCTCCACTTT. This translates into CASSPRDSYNSPLHF. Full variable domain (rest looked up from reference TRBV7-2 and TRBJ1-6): GAGVSQSPSNKVTEKGKDVELRCDPISGHTALYWYRQSLGQGLEFLIYFQGNSAPDKSGLPSDRFSAERTGGSVSTLTIQRTQQEDSAVYLCASSPRDSYNSPLHFGNGTRLTVT.

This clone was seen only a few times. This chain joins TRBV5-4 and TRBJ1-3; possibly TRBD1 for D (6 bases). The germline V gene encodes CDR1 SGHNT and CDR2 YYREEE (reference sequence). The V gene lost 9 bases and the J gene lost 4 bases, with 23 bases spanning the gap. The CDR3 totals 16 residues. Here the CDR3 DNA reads TGTGCCACCCAAAGCGGGGGCCCCACTAAAGGAAACACCATATATTTT. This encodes CATQSGGPTKGNTIYF. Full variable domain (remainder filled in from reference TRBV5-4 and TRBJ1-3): ETGVTQSPTHLIKTRGQQVTLRCSSQSGHNTVSWYQQALGQGPQFIFQYYREEENGRGNFPPRFSGLQFPNYSSELNVNALELDDSALYLCATQSGGPTKGNTIYFGEGSWLTVV.

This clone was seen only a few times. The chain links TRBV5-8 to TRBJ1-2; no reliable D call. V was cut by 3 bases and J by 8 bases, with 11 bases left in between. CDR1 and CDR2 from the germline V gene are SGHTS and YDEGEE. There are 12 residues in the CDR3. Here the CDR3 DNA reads TGTGCCAGCAGCTGGGTGGCCGGGGGCTACACCTTC. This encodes CASSWVAGGYTF.